A single sample is the source of the 18 T cell receptor beta chains below, sequenced in a study of T cell repertoires in cytomegalovirus infection. TCRdb ran MiXCR on the reads and lists one entry per CDR3 protein. Among about 680,000 distinct CDR3 sequences listed, around 24% were seen once. The sequenced sample consisted of CD8+ T cells from PBMCs. The receptors derive from a human donor in good health (CMV status not recorded). Some clones in this sample may be carry-over from other donors' samples.

This clonotype was observed a handful of times. V gene TRBV19 combines with J gene TRBJ1-2, with TRBD1 identical over 10 bases. V gave up 5 bases and J gave up 1 base; unmatched junction bases: 10. The CDR3 has 17 residues. Germline V gives CDR1 LNHDA, CDR2 SQIVND (reference sequence). The CDR3 DNA is TGTGCCAGTAGTCGGCCGGGACAGGGGCTCTTTAACTATGGCTACACCTTC. Residues: CASSRPGQGLFNYGYTF.

This clonotype turned up a few times. This chain's CDR3 is CASSLSGLAGGLTDTQYF. CDR3 nucleotides: TGTGCCAGCAGTTTATCGGGACTAGCGGGGGGGCTCACAGATACGCAGTATTTT. V gene TRBV27 combines with J gene TRBJ2-3, with 16 bases lining up with TRBD2. The CDR3 runs 18 residues. Germline assignment: CDR1 MNHEY and CDR2 SMNVEV (reference sequence). The trim removed 0 bases at V and 2 bases at J, leaving 2 bases unmatched.

This clonotype occurred many times. The V gene is TRBV7-2, the J gene TRBJ1-5; D unclear. CDR3 length: 15 amino acids. V lost 6 bases and J 6 bases, leaving 18 bases between the germline ends. Germline V gene lookup returns CDR1 SGHTA and CDR2 FQGNSA. DNA for the CDR3: TGTGCCAGCAGATTCGACCTATCCCTAACTCAGCCCCAGCATTTT. Residues: CASRFDLSLTQPQHF.

The CDR3: CATSNRDRESEELFF. The DNA of the CDR3 is TGTGCCACTTCCAACCGGGACAGGGAATCCGAGGAACTGTTTTTT. The J gene is TRBJ1-4, the V gene TRBV6-5; 9 bases map to TRBD1. Per the germline V gene, CDR1 is MNHEY and CDR2 is SVGAGI. With 10 bases clipped from V and 12 bases from J, the junction kept 18 bases outside the gene matches. The CDR3 is 15 amino acids.

The CDR3 DNA reads as TGTGCCAGCAGCCGACAGGATTACCAGCCCCAGCATTTT. It translates to CASSRQDYQPQHF. The rearrangement joins TRBV7-9 to TRBJ1-5, with D perhaps TRBD1 (6 bases). V lost 5 bases, J lost 7 bases, and 12 bases lay in between. This CDR3 is 13 amino acids long. Germline loops: CDR1 SEHNR, CDR2 FQNEAQ (reference sequence).

V gene TRBV5-4 combines with J gene TRBJ2-7; possible D gene TRBD1, 5 bases. V dropped 3 bases and J dropped 4 bases, with 17 bases sitting between them. CDR1 SGHNT and CDR2 YYREEE come from the germline V gene (reference sequence). The CDR3 contains 15 residues. In nucleotides, the CDR3 is TGTGCCAGCAGCTCTAACGACAGCCCTGTTTACGAGCAGTACGTC. Its protein product is CASSSNDSPVYEQYV.

This clonotype was observed a handful of times. The V and J genes are TRBV6-2 or TRBV6-3 and TRBJ1-5, with TRBD1 matching over 7 bases. Per the germline V gene, CDR1 is MNHEY and CDR2 is SVGEGT. This CDR3 has 17 amino acids. Losses at the gene ends were 0 bases for V and 4 bases for J; bases not matched to a gene: 9. CDR3 protein: CASSYSTPGQPNQPQHF. The CDR3 nucleotides are TGTGCCAGCAGTTACTCGACACCGGGACAGCCGAATCAGCCCCAGCATTTT.

This clonotype came up a few times. The chain employs TRBV7-9 and TRBJ1-4, with TRBD1 matching 12 bases. The CDR3 spans 21 residues. The junction had 25 bases not matched to a gene; V was cut back by 6 bases and J by 8 bases. Per germline, CDR1 SEHNR and CDR2 FQNEAQ (reference sequence). The CDR3 coding sequence is TGTGCCAGCAGACAATCCGGGACAGGGGGCGCTTTGCCCGGCCCGGGAGAAAAACTGTTTTTT. Translated, it gives CASRQSGTGGALPGPGEKLFF.

This clonotype has just one count. CDR3 coding DNA: TGCAGCGTTGAAGTCGACAGGGTGCGGGATGGCTACACCTTC. This gives the protein CSVEVDRVRDGYTF. The V and J genes are TRBV29-1 and TRBJ1-2; 7 nucleotides align to TRBD1. J gave up 6 bases and V 1 base, and 8 bases lay outside the gene matches. The CDR3 contains 14 residues. Germline lookup yields CDR1 SQVTM and CDR2 ANQGSEA.

Points on this clonotype: Mismatch with germline at one junction end may stem from a read error. The genes are TRBV15 and TRBJ2-1, with TRBD1 matching 7 bases. The CDR3 has 11 residues. From germline, CDR1 is LNHNV and CDR2 YYDKDF (reference sequence). CDR3 residues: CASSSRQGQFF. The CDR3 region has the DNA TGTGCCTCCAGCAGCCGACAGGGGCAGTTCTTC.

As to this clonotype: A read error may account for a junction end that differs from germline. The chain links TRBV7-2 to TRBJ2-1; D ambiguous. The CDR3 length is 14 residues. The germline V gene has CDR1 SGHTA and CDR2 FQGNSA. The CDR3 loop reads CASSLGGTYNKQFF. The CDR3 nucleotides read TGTGCCAGCAGCTTAGGCGGCACCTACAATAAGCAGTTCTTC.

This clonotype appeared a few times. The V gene is TRBV20-1, the J gene TRBJ2-7; D uncertain. Trimming cost V 6 bases and J 0 bases, with 15 bases left between them. Germline assignment: CDR1 DFQATT and CDR2 SNEGSKA (reference sequence). The CDR3 is made up of 14 amino acids. CDR3 bases: TGCAGTGCCCCAGCGATTTACACCTCCTACGAGCAGTACTTC. It codes for CSAPAIYTSYEQYF.

This clonotype was recorded at least ten times. V usage is TRBV7-2 and J usage is TRBJ2-1; 12 bases line up with TRBD2. The CDR3 runs to 15 residues. Per germline, CDR1 SGHTA and CDR2 FQGNSA. The V gene end was trimmed by 6 bases and the J gene end by 6 bases; junction bases not matched to a gene: 6. DNA of the CDR3: TGTGCCAGCAGATCCCTAGCGGGGGGGCCCAATGAGCAGTTCTTC. Protein: CASRSLAGGPNEQFF.

V gene TRBV7-6 combines with J gene TRBJ1-2, with TRBD1 identical over 10 bases. This CDR3 has 16 amino acids. Germline CDR1 reads SGHVS; CDR2 reads FNYEAQ. V lost 2 bases, J lost 10 bases, and 13 bases stayed unmatched. The CDR3 DNA reads as TGTGCCAGCAGCTTAAGTCCGGGACAGGGGAATTTTGTCTACACCTTC. This gives the protein CASSLSPGQGNFVYTF.

This clonotype was observed many times. The chain carries TRBV7-9 and TRBJ2-6; TRBD1 is a possible D gene (6 bases). CDR3 size: 16 residues. Germline V lookup: CDR1 SEHNR, CDR2 FQNEAQ (reference sequence). V lost 1 base to trimming and J lost 2 bases, with 9 bases between them. CDR3 amino acids: CASSLVRTAGANVLTF. CDR3 bases: TGTGCCAGCAGCTTAGTTAGGACAGCTGGGGCCAACGTCCTGACTTTC.

This clonotype turned up a few times. V and J are TRBV27 and TRBJ2-3; TRBD2 aligns across 14 bases. Germline CDR1 MNHEY, CDR2 SMNVEV (reference sequence). V was clipped by 4 bases and J by 6 bases; unmatched bases: 9. The CDR3 is made up of 17 amino acids. In nucleotides, the CDR3 is TGTGCCAGCAGTTGGAGGACTAGCGGGGGGCAGAGGGATACGCAGTATTTT. Translating it yields CASSWRTSGGQRDTQYF.

In this sample, this clonotype turned up many times. The gene calls are TRBV7-2 and TRBJ2-1, with D possibly called TRBD1 or TRBD2 (5 bases each). V dropped 6 bases and J dropped 8 bases, with 14 bases sitting between them. CDR1 and CDR2 (germline): SGHTA, FQGNSA. There are 13 residues in the CDR3. CDR3 residues: CASRDSLGDEQFF. DNA of the CDR3: TGTGCCAGCAGGGACTCCCTGGGGGATGAGCAGTTCTTC.

This clonotype showed up just once. The gene calls are TRBV11-2 and TRBJ1-5; D unclear. This CDR3 comprises 14 residues. V lost 6 bases and J lost 4, with 13 bases in between. Germline V gene data show CDR1 as SGHAT and CDR2 as FQNNGV. CDR3 loop: CASSPRSGNQPQHF. CDR3 bases: TGTGCCAGCAGTCCTCGCTCGGGGAATCAGCCCCAGCATTTT.